In this sample, the clone carrying this T cell receptor (beta chain) turned up once. This specimen belongs to a study of shared T cell receptors in the human thymus. Repertoires were generated with immunoSEQ multiplex PCR, while TCRdb's copy carries only in-frame clones and drops some. This table holds over 650,000 clones, more than 70% found once. The CDR3 extends over 19 amino acids. J was trimmed by 6 bases and V by 5 bases; bases with no gene match: 22. Looked up from germline, CDR1 is MDHEN and CDR2 is SYDVKM. The same specimen was also included in a second study, on human thymus T cells. That study adds: The sample donors, healthy Finnish infants, were having corrective surgery for congenital heart defects.

The rearrangement links TRBV28 to TRBJ2-1; 7 positions agree with TRBD2. The sample comprised thymocytes. This receptor was obtained from a boy under two years old with a congenital heart defect. The CDR3 loop reads CASSPIHVPGLVDINEQFF. The DNA for the CDR3 is TGTGCCAGCAGTCCCATCCACGTCCCAGGACTAGTCGATATCAATGAGCAGTTCTTC.